The count of the clone carrying this T cell receptor (beta chain) is one. Antigen: not known. Sequenced by immunoSEQ multiplex PCR; TCRdb stores in-frame clones only, minus some. The sample records some 2 million clones, approximately 95% being singletons. This entry belongs to a study of shared clonotypes between healthy human individuals. Overall study findings and caveats: Researchers found naive subsets generally carried larger estimated richness than memory subsets.

In germline, CDR1 is SGDLS, CDR2 YYNGEE. Trimming shortened V by 0 bases and J by 0 bases, and 13 bases separated the two germline ends. The length of the CDR3 is 17 residues. In the naive CD8 group, cells lacked CD45RO and were positively selected for CCR7, so terminally differentiated effector memory CD45RA+ cells were left out. Donors were Caucasian adults residing in Nashville, Tennessee, USA. Sequencing input: naive CD8+ T cells sorted from blood. The source is a man aged 18 to 29 in good health. This chain uses TRBV9 with TRBJ1-3; TRBD1 might be the D (5 bases). Here the CDR3 DNA reads TGTGCCAGCAGCGTAGAATTGGGGGATTACTCTGGAAACACCATATATTTT. This codes for CASSVELGDYSGNTIYF.